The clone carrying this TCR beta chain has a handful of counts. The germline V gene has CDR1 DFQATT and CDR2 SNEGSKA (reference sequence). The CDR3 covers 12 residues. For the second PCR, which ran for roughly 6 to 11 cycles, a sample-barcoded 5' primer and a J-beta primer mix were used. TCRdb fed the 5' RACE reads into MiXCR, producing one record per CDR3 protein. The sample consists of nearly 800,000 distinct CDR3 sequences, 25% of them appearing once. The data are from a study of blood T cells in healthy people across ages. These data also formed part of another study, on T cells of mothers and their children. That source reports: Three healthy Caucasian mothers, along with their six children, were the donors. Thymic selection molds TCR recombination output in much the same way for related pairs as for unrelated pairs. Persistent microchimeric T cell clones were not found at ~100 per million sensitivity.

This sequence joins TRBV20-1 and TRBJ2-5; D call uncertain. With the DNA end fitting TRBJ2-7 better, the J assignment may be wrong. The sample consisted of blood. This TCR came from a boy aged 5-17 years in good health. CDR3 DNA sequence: TGCAGTGCTATCGAAGGGTACTACGAGCAGTACTTC. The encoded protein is CSAIEGYYEQYF.